This T cell receptor (beta chain) was sequenced for a study of beta chain features in type 1 diabetes. Background on the study: On cell yields, gender and age, patients and healthy donors were similar.

This clone appeared a few times. Germline CDR1 is DFQATT and CDR2 is SNEGSKA (reference sequence). Deletions cut 5 bases from V and 11 bases from J, with 12 bases between. CDR3 length: 10 residues. Reverse transcription of all isolated RNA meant that expressed TCRB transcripts were sequenced. Read counts averaged approximately 3.3 million for samples of naive, central memory and regulatory T cells. TCRdb's copy holds only in-frame clones and misses some; the assay was immunoSEQ multiplex PCR. The sample holds a few hundred thousand clones; approximately 16% are singletons and the top ten take approximately 0.019%. Purity exceeded 98% in all sorted populations.

Sequenced material: naive CD4+ T cells from blood. The rearrangement links TRBV20-1 to TRBJ1-1; D ambiguous. This sequence originates from a woman in her late teens or twenties in good health. CDR3 DNA: TGCAGTGCTGTTTCAGCGGGGGCTTTCTTT. Translating it yields CSAVSAGAFF.